The 17 T cell receptor beta chains below were found in one sample sequenced in a study of blood T cell repertoires in COVID-19. TCRdb's copy holds only in-frame clones and misses some; the assay was immunoSEQ multiplex PCR. The sample yields about 140,000 clones, approximately 90% seen once. Sequenced sample: peripheral blood. The receptors stem from a human donor with COVID-19, enrolled during active disease. The donor label of this sample is uncertain.

The V call is TRBV5-5, the J call TRBJ1-6, with 7 bases identical to TRBD1. The CDR3 is 16 residues long. Per germline, CDR1 SGHKS and CDR2 YYEKEE (reference sequence). The ends lost 4 bases at V and 6 bases at J; junction bases unmatched: 10. The CDR3 sequence: CASSNIRQGLNSPLHF. Written as DNA, the CDR3 is TGTGCCAGCAGCAACATCCGACAGGGACTTAATTCACCCCTCCACTTT.

The genes are TRBV19 and TRBJ2-2, with TRBD1 matching 8 bases. Germline CDR1 reads LNHDA; CDR2 reads SQIVND (reference sequence). The CDR3 is made up of 22 amino acids. Trimming at V came to 3 bases and at J to 0 bases, leaving 21 bases not matched to a gene. CDR3 in DNA: TGTGCCAGTAGTATGGGCGGCGGCAGGGGGCCTTTTCGGGCCGCGAACACCGGGGAGCTGTTTTTT. This gives the protein CASSMGGGRGPFRAANTGELFF.

J is TRBJ1-2 and V is TRBV6-6; 8 nucleotides line up with TRBD1. The J segment lost 8 bases and the V segment lost 4 bases, leaving 3 bases of the junction unmatched. The CDR3 is 12 residues long. CDR1 and CDR2 from the germline V gene are MNHNY and SVGAGI (reference sequence). This chain's CDR3 is CASSFGQGGYTF. The CDR3 region has the DNA TGTGCCAGCAGTTTCGGACAGGGAGGCTACACCTTC.

The chain joins TRBV5-1 to TRBJ1-1, with 8 bases that match TRBD1. From germline, CDR1 is SGHRS and CDR2 YFSETQ. This CDR3 comprises 15 residues. With 4 bases clipped from V and 0 bases from J, the junction kept 5 bases outside the gene matches. The CDR3 DNA sequence: TGCGCCAGCAGCCGTCGACAGGGGATGAACACTGAAGCTTTCTTT. Its protein product is CASSRRQGMNTEAFF.

The chain links TRBV5-8 to TRBJ1-6; a weak D match, TRBD1 (6 bases). Germline V CDR1 and CDR2: SGHTS, YDEGEE. The CDR3 has 14 amino acids. Trimming cost V 1 base and J 7 bases, with 9 bases left between them. The CDR3 DNA reads TGTGCCAGCAGCTTGACAGGGACAAATTCACCCCTCCACTTT. Translated, it gives CASSLTGTNSPLHF.

V is TRBV29-1 and J is TRBJ2-1; TRBD1 matches 11 bases. Germline CDR1 is SQVTM and CDR2 is ANQGSEA. The CDR3 consists of 13 residues. Trimming took 7 bases from V and 6 from J; bases not matched to a gene: 5. The DNA for the CDR3 is TGCAGCGCTTCGGACAGGGGGCTCAATGAGCAGTTCTTC. It codes for CSASDRGLNEQFF.

The V call is TRBV6-5, the J call TRBJ1-5; TRBD1 might be the D (5 bases). The CDR3 has 15 residues. Trimming removed 2 bases from V and 0 bases from J, with 8 bases in between. CDR1 MNHEY and CDR2 SVGAGI come from the germline V gene. CDR3 region: CASSYERGSNQPQHF. As DNA, the CDR3 is TGTGCCAGCAGTTACGAAAGGGGTAGCAATCAGCCCCAGCATTTT.

The chain combines TRBV6-5 with TRBJ1-4; no definite D call. The CDR3 consists of 10 residues. Trimming left V 10 bases short and J 8 bases short, with 8 bases between. The germline V gene has CDR1 MNHEY and CDR2 SVGAGI. CDR3 sequence: CAKSREKLFF. DNA for the CDR3: TGTGCCAAGTCGCGGGAAAAACTGTTTTTT.

The V gene is TRBV11-2, the J gene TRBJ1-1; 7 positions match TRBD1. This CDR3 is 15 amino acids long. CDR1 SGHAT and CDR2 FQNNGV come from the germline V gene. Germline trimming cut 4 bases from V and 1 base from J; bases unmatched to any gene: 6. In nucleotides, the CDR3 is TGTGCCAGCAGCTCACCACAGGGGACGAACACTGAAGCTTTCTTT. Protein sequence: CASSSPQGTNTEAFF.

V usage is TRBV3-1 (or the pseudogene TRBV3-2) and J usage is TRBJ1-4; no clear D gene. The CDR3 extends over 17 amino acids. In germline, CDR1 is LGHDT, CDR2 YNNKEL (reference sequence). The V end lost 3 bases, the J end lost 4 bases, and 18 bases lay between the germline ends. Here the CDR3 reads CASSHAREGRFNEKLFF. CDR3 nucleotide sequence: TGTGCCAGCAGCCATGCCCGGGAGGGCAGGTTTAATGAAAAACTGTTTTTT.

The CDR3 region has the DNA TGTGCCAGCAGCTCACAGGGGGCCCCGAACACTGAAGCTTTCTTT. It is translated as CASSSQGAPNTEAFF. The chain combines TRBV5-6 with TRBJ1-1; 9 bases fit TRBD1. CDR3 length: 15 residues. With V trimmed by 3 bases and J by 1 base, 4 bases remained unmatched. Germline values: CDR1 SGHDT, CDR2 YYEEEE.

The chain couples TRBV4-1 to TRBJ2-1, with D perhaps matching TRBD1 (5 bases). CDR3 length: 14 residues. Germline CDR1 is MGHRA and CDR2 is YSYEKL. Trimming pared 0 bases from V and 10 bases from J, leaving 13 bases between. The CDR3 here is CASSQDSGPVEQFF. The CDR3 bases are TGCGCCAGCAGCCAAGATTCAGGGCCCGTCGAGCAGTTCTTC.

This clone has at least ten counts. The gene calls are TRBV6-6 and TRBJ2-2; D is perhaps TRBD1 (6 bases). The CDR3 is 15 amino acids. Trimming pared 7 bases from V and 4 bases from J, leaving 16 bases between. Germline V gene sequence: CDR1 MNHNY, CDR2 SVGAGI (reference sequence). CDR3 in amino acids: CASKVKQGSTGELFF. The CDR3 DNA sequence: TGTGCCAGCAAAGTGAAACAGGGAAGCACCGGGGAGCTGTTTTTT.

The chain combines TRBV11-3 with TRBJ2-1; 14 bases are a match to TRBD2. Germline loops: CDR1 SGHNT, CDR2 YENEEA. CDR3 length equals 16 residues. With 5 bases clipped from V and 10 bases from J, the junction kept 10 bases outside the gene matches. The CDR3 DNA sequence: TGTGCCAGCAGCCCAACAAGACTAGCGGGAGGGGGGGAGCAGTTCTTC. It is translated as CASSPTRLAGGGEQFF.

This clone has only one observation. This chain links TRBV19 with TRBJ2-3; no definite D call. CDR3 length: 14 residues. The V end was cut by 7 bases, the J end by 3 bases, with 14 bases between. Germline lookup yields CDR1 LNHDA and CDR2 SQIVND (reference sequence). The CDR3 nucleotides are TGTGCCAGTACCTCCCAGGCAGGTACAGATACGCAGTATTTT. Protein product: CASTSQAGTDTQYF. Full variable domain (rest looked up from reference TRBV19 and TRBJ2-3): DGGITQSPKYLFRKEGQNVTLSCEQNLNHDAMYWYRQDPGQGLRLIYYSQIVNDFQKGDIAEGYSVSREKKESFPLTVTSAQKNPTAFYLCASTSQAGTDTQYFGPGTRLTVL.

The J gene is TRBJ2-6, the V gene TRBV30; tentatively, D is TRBD2 (5 bases). Germline V gene sequence: CDR1 GTSNPN, CDR2 SVGIG (reference sequence). This CDR3 has 16 amino acids. V was shortened by 0 bases and J by 0 bases, with 9 bases between the two germline ends. CDR3 in DNA: TGTGCCTGGAGTGTCTCCGGGGTCTCTGGGGCCAACGTCCTGACTTTC. Translation: CAWSVSGVSGANVLTF.

The chain carries TRBV6-5 and TRBJ1-1; 8 bases line up with TRBD1. This CDR3 region has 13 residues. The V segment lost 0 bases and the J segment 8 bases; nucleotides outside the gene matches: 2. Germline loops: CDR1 MNHEY, CDR2 SVGAGI. The CDR3 region is CASSYSRDREAFF. The CDR3 DNA reads as TGTGCCAGCAGTTACTCCCGGGACAGGGAAGCTTTCTTT.